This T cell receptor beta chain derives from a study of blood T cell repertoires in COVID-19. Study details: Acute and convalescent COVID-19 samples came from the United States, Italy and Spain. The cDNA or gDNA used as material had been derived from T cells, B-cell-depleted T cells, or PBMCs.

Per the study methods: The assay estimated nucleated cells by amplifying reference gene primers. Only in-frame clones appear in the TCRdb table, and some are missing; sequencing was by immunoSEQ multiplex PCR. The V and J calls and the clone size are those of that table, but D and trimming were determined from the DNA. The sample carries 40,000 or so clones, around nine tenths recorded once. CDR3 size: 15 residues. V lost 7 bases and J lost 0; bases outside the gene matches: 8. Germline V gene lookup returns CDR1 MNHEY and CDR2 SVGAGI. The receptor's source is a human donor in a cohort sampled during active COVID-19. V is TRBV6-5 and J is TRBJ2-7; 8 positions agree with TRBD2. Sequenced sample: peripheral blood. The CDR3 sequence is CASKVAGSSSYEQYF. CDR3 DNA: TGTGCCAGCAAGGTAGCGGGGTCCTCCTCCTACGAGCAGTACTTC.